This TCR beta chain was found in a study of blood T cell repertoires in COVID-19. Libraries were prepared by immunoSEQ multiplex PCR; TCRdb keeps only in-frame clonotypes and omits some of them. The sample has a few hundred thousand clones, 86% seen once. Per the germline V gene, CDR1 is MNHEY and CDR2 is SMNVEV (reference sequence). The V end was cut by 5 bases, the J end by 8 bases, with 21 bases between. The CDR3 has 15 amino acids. The sequencing sample was made of peripheral blood. V usage is TRBV27 and J usage is TRBJ1-2; a weak D match, TRBD1 (6 bases). The origin of this receptor is a man in his fifties or sixties with acute or convalescent COVID-19. CDR3 residues: CASSTQQGLLGGYTF. CDR3 DNA sequence: TGTGCCAGCAGTACACAACAGGGCCTCCTGGGGGGCTACACCTTC.